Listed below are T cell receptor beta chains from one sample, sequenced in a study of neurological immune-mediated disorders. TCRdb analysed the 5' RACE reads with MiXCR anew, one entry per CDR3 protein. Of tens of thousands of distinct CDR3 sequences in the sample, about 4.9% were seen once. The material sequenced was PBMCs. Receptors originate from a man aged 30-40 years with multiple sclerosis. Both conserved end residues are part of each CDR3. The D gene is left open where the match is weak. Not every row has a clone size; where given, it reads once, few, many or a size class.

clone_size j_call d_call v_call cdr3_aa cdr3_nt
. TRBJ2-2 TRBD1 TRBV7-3 CASSLIKTGGTGELFF TGTGCCAGCAGCTTAATCAAAACAGGGGGCACCGGGGAGCTGTTTTTT
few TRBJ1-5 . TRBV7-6 CASSSSWGPQNF TGTGCCAGCAGCTCATCCTGGGGGCCCCAGAATTTT
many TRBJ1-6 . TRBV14 CASSPKFNSPLHF TGTGCCAGCAGTCCTAAATTTAATTCACCCCTCCACTTT
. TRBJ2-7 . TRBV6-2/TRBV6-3 CASSSDFGLGRQYF TGTGCCAGCAGTTCCGACTTCGGGCTTGGAAGGCAGTACTTC
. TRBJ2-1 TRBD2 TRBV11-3 CASSLQAGGDNEQFF TGTGCCAGCAGCTTACAAGCGGGGGGGGATAATGAGCAGTTCTTC
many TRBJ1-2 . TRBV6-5 CASSYSARVDGIYGYTF TGTGCCAGCAGTTACTCAGCCAGGGTAGACGGTATCTATGGCTACACCTTC
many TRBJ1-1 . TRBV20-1 CSAPRQLNTEAFF TGCAGTGCTCCTAGACAGTTGAACACTGAAGCTTTCTTT
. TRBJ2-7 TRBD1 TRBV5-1 CASSWGTESYEQYF TGCGCCAGCAGCTGGGGGACAGAGTCCTACGAGCAGTACTTC
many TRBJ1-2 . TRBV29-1 CSVEDWGGRDGYTF TGCAGCGTTGAAGATTGGGGGGGCAGGGATGGCTACACCTTC
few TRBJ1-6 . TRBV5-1 CASSFDRPASYNSPLNF TGCGCCAGCAGCTTTGACAGGCCCGCATCCTATAATTCACCCCTCAACTTT
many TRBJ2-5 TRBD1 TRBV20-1 CSARDPGRGSETQYF TGCAGTGCTAGAGATCCCGGCAGGGGGTCGGAGACCCAGTACTTC
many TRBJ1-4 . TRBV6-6 CASSRQGMEKLFF TGTGCCAGCAGTAGGCAGGGGATGGAAAAACTGTTTTTT
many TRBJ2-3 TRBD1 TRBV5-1 CASSLRTGGPDTQYF TGCGCCAGCAGCTTGCGGACAGGGGGCCCAGATACGCAGTATTTT
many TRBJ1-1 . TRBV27 CASSLRTGSLEAFF TGTGCCAGCAGTTTAAGAACAGGGTCTCTTGAAGCTTTCTTT
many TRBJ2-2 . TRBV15 CATSSPEARTNTGELFF TGTGCCACCAGCAGCCCCGAGGCCAGGACGAACACCGGGGAGCTGTTTTTT
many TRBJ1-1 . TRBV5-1 CASSLQDSVEAFF TGCGCCAGCAGTCTACAGGACAGTGTTGAAGCTTTCTTT
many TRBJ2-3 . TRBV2 CASSERGTDTQYF TGTGCCAGCAGTGAAAGGGGCACAGATACGCAGTATTTT
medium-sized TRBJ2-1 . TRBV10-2 CASSEMGREQFF TGCGCCAGCAGTGAGATGGGGAGGGAGCAGTTCTTC
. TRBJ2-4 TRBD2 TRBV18 CASSPRGSGAPNIQYF TGTGCCAGCTCACCCCGGGGTAGCGGGGCCCCAAACATTCAGTACTTC
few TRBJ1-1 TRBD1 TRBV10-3 CAISGDSYMNTEAFF TGTGCCATCAGTGGGGACAGCTACATGAACACTGAAGCTTTCTTT
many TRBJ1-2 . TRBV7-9 CAGLTTTNYGYTF TGTGCCGGACTGACGACCACAAACTATGGCTACACCTTC
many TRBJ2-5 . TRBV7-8 CASSLGEPQETQYF TGTGCCAGCAGCTTAGGGGAGCCCCAAGAGACCCAGTACTTC
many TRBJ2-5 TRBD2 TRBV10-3 CAISVTIPGLAGEETQYF TGTGCCATCAGTGTCACCATCCCGGGACTAGCGGGGGAAGAGACCCAGTACTTC
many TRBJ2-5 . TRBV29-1 CSVGGAPRETQYF TGCAGCGTTGGCGGGGCGCCCCGGGAGACCCAGTACTTC
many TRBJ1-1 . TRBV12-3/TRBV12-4 CASSFWGGGTEAFF TGTGCCAGCAGTTTTTGGGGGGGAGGCACTGAAGCTTTCTTT
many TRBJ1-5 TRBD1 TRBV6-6 CASSYSDRAGQPQHF TGTGCCAGCAGTTACTCGGACAGGGCCGGTCAGCCCCAGCATTTT
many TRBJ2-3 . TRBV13 CASSLLQTDTQYF TGTGCCAGCAGCTTACTGCAGACAGATACGCAGTATTTT
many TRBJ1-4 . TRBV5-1 CASSLGDRLNEKLFF TGCGCCAGCAGCCTAGGAGACAGACTCAATGAAAAACTGTTTTTT
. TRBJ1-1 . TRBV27 CASGPVQSTEAFF TGTGCCAGCGGTCCGGTGCAAAGTACTGAAGCTTTCTTT
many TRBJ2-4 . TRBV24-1 CATSDPRDEGAKNIQYF TGTGCCACCAGTGACCCCCGGGACGAGGGGGCCAAAAACATTCAGTACTTC
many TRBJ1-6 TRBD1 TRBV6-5 CASSRTGDSPLHF TGTGCCAGCAGCCGGACAGGGGATTCACCCCTCCACTTT
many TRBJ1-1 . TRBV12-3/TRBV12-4 CASSLVRGASTEAFF TGTGCCAGCAGTTTAGTCAGGGGCGCAAGCACTGAAGCTTTCTTT
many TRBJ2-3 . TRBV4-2 CASSQEVGAADTQYF TGTGCCAGCAGCCAAGAGGTGGGGGCGGCCGATACGCAGTATTTT